Listed here are 19 T cell receptor beta chains from one sample, sequenced in a study of blood T cell repertoires in COVID-19 (dated by TCRdb to the early 2020s). The library came from the immunoSEQ multiplex PCR assay. Entries here come from immuneACCESS through TCRdb and include only in-frame sequences with V and J called. Some clones fail to appear in such tables; in the studies checked, an unresolved V gene covers under half of the shortfall, and the cause of the remainder is unknown. Within this sample are roughly 200,000 clones, with approximately 81% of them counted one time only. The ten largest clones capture around 18% of the sample. The sample consisted of peripheral blood. All receptors derive from an elderly woman with active or convalescent COVID-19.

V is TRBV19 and J is TRBJ2-3; 7 bases map to TRBD1. The germline CDR1 and CDR2 sequences are LNHDA and SQIVND (reference sequence). The CDR3 consists of 15 residues. The junction had 5 bases not matched to a gene; V was cut back by 3 bases and J by 2 bases. The CDR3 region has the DNA TGTGCCAGTAGTATCAGGGACAGAGTCACAGATACGCAGTATTTT. It codes for CASSIRDRVTDTQYF.

As regards this clone: The identical CDR3 is also encoded by other nucleotide sequences in the sample. The chain joins TRBV29-1 to TRBJ2-5, with D possibly matching TRBD2 (7 bases). V was pared by 6 bases and J by 4 bases, with 15 bases between. The CDR3 consists of 13 residues. Germline V CDR1 and CDR2: SQVTM, ANQGSEA. The CDR3 spells CSVGSRGGETQYF. CDR3 DNA sequence: TGCAGCGTGGGATCGAGGGGGGGAGAGACCCAGTACTTC.

J is TRBJ2-7 and V is TRBV7-2; 8 nucleotides align to TRBD2. Trimming cost V 1 base and J 6 bases; bases outside gene matches: 5. The germline V gene encodes CDR1 SGHTA and CDR2 FQGNSA. This CDR3 is built from 14 residues. CDR3 sequence (DNA): TGTGCCAGCAGCTTAGGAAATAGCGGGATCGAGCAGTACTTC. The encoded protein is CASSLGNSGIEQYF.

The V and J genes are TRBV29-1 and TRBJ2-5; TRBD2 aligns across 7 bases. Per the germline V gene, CDR1 is SQVTM and CDR2 is ANQGSEA. CDR3 size: 13 residues. Trimming took 4 bases from V and 4 from J; bases not matched to a gene: 6. This CDR3 is CSVVRGSVETQYF. CDR3 coding DNA: TGCAGCGTTGTACGCGGGAGTGTAGAGACCCAGTACTTC.

This clone was seen once. The chain has TRBV7-6 and TRBJ2-3, with TRBD2 matching 9 bases. This CDR3 has 17 amino acids. The V gene's germline CDR1 is SGHVS and CDR2 FNYEAQ. After removal of 0 bases from V and 2 bases from J, the junction contained 6 bases not matched to a gene. In nucleotides, the CDR3 is TGTGCCAGCAGCTTAGCGGCAATAGCGGGGGACACAGATACGCAGTATTTT. It specifies CASSLAAIAGDTDTQYF.

The chain is built from TRBV7-2 and TRBJ2-3, with a weak D call TRBD2 (6 bases). The germline V gene has CDR1 SGHTA and CDR2 FQGNSA. V shed 3 bases and J shed 2 bases, with 12 bases lying between them. This CDR3 contains 15 residues. CDR3 nucleotide sequence: TGTGCCAGCAGCTTGTACGGGGGTCCCACAGATACGCAGTATTTT. It specifies CASSLYGGPTDTQYF.

This clone appeared a few times. This sequence joins TRBV7-2 and TRBJ1-5; D gene ambiguous. The germline CDR1 and CDR2 sequences are SGHTA and FQGNSA. V lost 0 bases and J 6 bases, leaving 15 bases between the germline ends. The CDR3 extends over 16 amino acids. CDR3 sequence: CASSLAPAPAGQPQHF. The CDR3 bases are TGTGCCAGCAGCTTAGCCCCAGCCCCTGCGGGTCAGCCCCAGCATTTT.

The V and J genes are TRBV7-9 and TRBJ2-3; 7 bases match TRBD1. Per germline, CDR1 SEHNR and CDR2 FQNEAQ (reference sequence). The CDR3 has 15 amino acids. The J segment lost 2 bases and the V segment lost 7 bases, leaving 9 bases of the junction unmatched. The CDR3 region has the DNA TGTGCCAGCACCGCCGGACAGGCGAACACAGATACGCAGTATTTT. Protein product: CASTAGQANTDTQYF.

This sequence joins TRBV7-3 and TRBJ2-2, with 7 bases matching TRBD2. The junction had 0 bases not matched to a gene; V was cut back by 1 base and J by 7 bases. The germline CDR1 and CDR2 sequences are SGHTA and FQGTGA. The CDR3 runs to 13 residues. CDR3 sequence: CASSLREGGELFF. CDR3 nucleotide sequence: TGTGCCAGCAGCTTAAGGGAGGGCGGGGAGCTGTTTTTT.

The V gene is TRBV11-3, the J gene TRBJ2-1, with TRBD1 identical over 7 bases. J gave up 11 bases and V 5 bases, and 15 bases lay outside the gene matches. CDR1 SGHNT and CDR2 YENEEA come from the germline V gene. CDR3 length equals 15 residues. The CDR3 nucleotides are TGTGCCAGCAGCGAAGGAGCCGGTGAGACAGGGCAGCAGTTCTTC. Residues: CASSEGAGETGQQFF. Drawing the rest from reference TRBV11-3 and TRBJ2-1, the complete variable domain is EAGVVQSPRYKIIEKKQPVAFWCNPISGHNTLYWYLQNLGQGPELLIRYENEEAVDDSQLPKDRFSAERLKGVDSTLKIQPAELGDSAVYLCASSEGAGETGQQFFGPGTRLTVL.

The rearrangement uses TRBV7-9 and TRBJ1-6, with D possibly TRBD1 on 6 matching bases. Trimming took 5 bases from V and 0 from J, leaving 17 bases between them. Germline CDR1 is SEHNR and CDR2 is FQNEAQ (reference sequence). The CDR3 runs to 18 residues. The CDR3 spells CASSLGQSSPSYNSPLHF. For the CDR3, the DNA is TGTGCCAGCAGCCTTGGACAGAGTTCCCCCTCCTATAATTCACCCCTCCACTTT.

V is TRBV19 and J is TRBJ2-3; a weak D match, TRBD1 (6 bases). This CDR3 comprises 14 residues. Trimming removed 3 bases from V and 2 bases from J, with 9 bases in between. Germline CDR1 and CDR2: LNHDA and SQIVND (reference sequence). The CDR3 sequence is CASSIRDTTDTQYF. CDR3 coding DNA: TGTGCCAGTAGTATCCGGGACACCACAGATACGCAGTATTTT.

The genes are TRBV12-5 and TRBJ2-2; 7 bases map to TRBD1. Germline CDR1 reads LGHNT; CDR2 reads FRNRAP. There are 13 residues in the CDR3. V lost 2 bases, J lost 6 bases, and 0 bases stayed unmatched. CDR3 in amino acids: CASGLTGAGELFF. The DNA of the CDR3 is TGTGCTAGTGGTTTGACAGGGGCCGGGGAGCTGTTTTTT. Full variable domain (outside the CDR3, taken from reference TRBV12-5 and TRBJ2-2): DARVTQTPRHKVTEMGQEVTMRCQPILGHNTVFWYRQTMMQGLELLAYFRNRAPLDDSGMPKDRFSAEMPDATLATLKIQPSEPRDSAVYFCASGLTGAGELFFGEGSRLTVL.

CDR3 protein: CASSLTSGGYNIQYF. In nucleotides, the CDR3 is TGTGCCAGCAGCTTAACATCAGGGGGCTACAACATTCAGTACTTC. The chain carries TRBV7-9 and TRBJ2-4; TRBD1 aligns across 8 bases. Germline-derived CDR1 and CDR2 are SEHNR and FQNEAQ (reference sequence). CDR3 length: 15 amino acids. Losses at the gene ends were 2 bases for V and 7 bases for J; bases not matched to a gene: 7. The variable domain in full, completed from reference TRBV7-9 and TRBJ2-4, reads DTGVSQNPRHKITKRGQNVTFRCDPISEHNRLYWYRQTLGQGPEFLTYFQNEAQLEKSRLLSDRFSAERPKGSFSTLEIQRTEQGDSAMYLCASSLTSGGYNIQYFGAGTRLSVL.

This chain joins TRBV3-1 (or the pseudogene TRBV3-2) and TRBJ2-1; 7 bases line up with TRBD2. The CDR3 is made up of 20 amino acids. From germline, CDR1 is LGHDT and CDR2 YNNKEL (reference sequence). V gave up 4 bases and J gave up 0 bases; unmatched junction bases: 18. DNA for the CDR3: TGTGCCAGCAGCCCGAAAGCGGGGAGGGCTGGCAAAAGCTCCTACAATGAGCAGTTCTTC. Its protein product is CASSPKAGRAGKSSYNEQFF.

The genes are TRBV24-1 and TRBJ2-1; possible D gene TRBD1, 7 bases. CDR1 and CDR2 (germline): KGHDR, SFDVKD. Trimming shortened V by 5 bases and J by 5 bases, and 15 bases separated the two germline ends. The CDR3 is made up of 15 amino acids. For the CDR3, the DNA is TGTGCCACCAGTGGGCCAGGGGGGCAAGACAATGAGCAGTTCTTC. Its translation: CATSGPGGQDNEQFF.

This chain joins TRBV5-5 and TRBJ1-5; D remains ambiguous. The CDR3 spans 16 residues. V was shortened by 0 bases and J by 0 bases, with 10 bases between the two germline ends. The germline gives CDR1 SGHKS, CDR2 YYEKEE (reference sequence). The CDR3 loop is CASSLAARNSNQPQHF. CDR3 nucleotides: TGTGCCAGCAGCTTGGCCGCCAGGAATAGCAATCAGCCCCAGCATTTT.

The chain employs TRBV7-9 and TRBJ1-4, with no clear D. Germline assignment: CDR1 SEHNR and CDR2 FQNEAQ (reference sequence). This CDR3 is built from 15 residues. The V end lost 5 bases, the J end lost 5 bases, and 15 bases lay between the germline ends. The CDR3 region has the DNA TGTGCCAGCAGCGAGGGTCAGGCCCCGAATGAAAAACTGTTTTTT. Translated: CASSEGQAPNEKLFF.

The chain combines TRBV15 with TRBJ2-7, with TRBD1 matching 7 bases. CDR3 length: 15 residues. Germline V gene sequence: CDR1 LNHNV, CDR2 YYDKDF (reference sequence). V dropped 5 bases and J dropped 5; count of bases not matched to a gene: 12. This CDR3 reads CATSLRQGRSNEQYF. The DNA of the CDR3 is TGTGCCACCAGCCTCAGACAGGGACGATCCAACGAGCAGTACTTC.